The 22 T cell receptor beta chains in this list originate from one sample, sequenced in a study of identical twins. TCRdb processed the 5' RACE reads anew with MiXCR; each CDR3 protein has one entry. The repertoire consists of approximately 500,000 distinct CDR3 sequences, with 20% to 25% occurring once and the leading ten covering 2.9%. This sample also appeared in a second study, on T cells expressing NK-cell markers.

The sample taken for sequencing was CD4+ T cells sorted from blood. The source is a woman aged 18-29 years in good health.

The CDR3 DNA is TGTGCCAGCAGCGTAGATAGAGGGGCTGATGGCTACACCTTC. It codes for CASSVDRGADGYTF. This sequence joins TRBV9 and TRBJ1-2, with D possibly being TRBD1 (5 bases). CDR1 and CDR2 from the germline V gene are SGDLS and YYNGEE. V lost 0 bases to trimming and J lost 6 bases, with 12 bases between them. The CDR3 contains 14 residues.

The V call is TRBV20-1, the J call TRBJ2-7; a possible D gene is TRBD2 (6 bases). This CDR3 is built from 15 residues. CDR1 DFQATT and CDR2 SNEGSKA come from the germline V gene (reference sequence). V lost 1 base and J 2 bases, leaving 15 bases between the germline ends. The CDR3 here is CSARVSGRNPYEQYF. In DNA form, the CDR3 reads TGCAGTGCTAGAGTGAGCGGGCGAAATCCCTACGAGCAGTACTTC.

The rearrangement links TRBV3-1 to TRBJ2-1, with TRBD2 matching over 7 bases. The germline CDR1 and CDR2 sequences are LGHDT and YNNKEL (reference sequence). This CDR3 comprises 13 residues. V was pared by 3 bases and J by 9 bases, with 5 bases of the junction left unmatched. The CDR3 is CASSQRGSGEQFF. The CDR3 nucleotides are TGTGCCAGCAGCCAGCGGGGGAGTGGTGAGCAGTTCTTC.

J is TRBJ2-3 and V is TRBV6-2 or TRBV6-3; D gene ambiguous. The CDR3 extends over 11 amino acids. Per the germline V gene, CDR1 is MNHEY and CDR2 is SVGEGT. V was shortened by 11 bases and J by 3 bases, with 9 bases between the two germline ends. CDR3 loop: CASKRTDTQYF. The CDR3 coding sequence is TGTGCCTCCAAGCGAACAGATACGCAGTATTTT.

The V call is TRBV7-8, the J call TRBJ1-1; D uncertain. Germline V gene lookup returns CDR1 SGHVS and CDR2 FQNEAQ. Between the trimmed V and J ends, which lost 5 bases and 3 bases, there was a span of 7 bases. This CDR3 comprises 12 residues. CDR3 DNA: TGTGCCAGCAGCCCACTCGACACTGAAGCTTTCTTT. Protein: CASSPLDTEAFF.

The V and J genes are TRBV12-3 or TRBV12-4 and TRBJ1-4; no clear D gene. The CDR3 extends over 14 amino acids. Trimming left V 3 bases short and J 1 base short, with 6 bases between. The CDR3 sequence: CASSFRGTNEKLFF. The CDR3 nucleotides are TGTGCCAGCAGTTTCCGGGGAACTAATGAAAAACTGTTTTTT.

This clonotype was seen just once. The chain links TRBV20-1 to TRBJ2-5, with 13 bases matching TRBD2. Trimming took 4 bases from V and 4 from J; bases not matched to a gene: 9. Germline-derived CDR1 and CDR2 are DFQATT and SNEGSKA (reference sequence). The CDR3 loop spans 16 amino acids. The CDR3 DNA follows: TGCAGTGCTAAGACTAGCGGGAGGAGTTTTGGAGAGACCCAGTACTTC. The encoded protein is CSAKTSGRSFGETQYF.

V usage is TRBV3-1 and J usage is TRBJ1-1; D may be TRBD1 (6 bases). This CDR3 is 15 amino acids long. Germline lookup yields CDR1 LGHDT and CDR2 YNNKEL (reference sequence). Trimming removed 7 bases at V and 1 base at J, with 16 bases between. The CDR3 loop reads CASMMWGGPNTEAFF. CDR3 bases: TGTGCCAGCATGATGTGGGGGGGCCCGAACACTGAAGCTTTCTTT.

The genes are TRBV6-5 and TRBJ2-6; D not certain. Germline V gene sequence: CDR1 MNHEY, CDR2 SVGAGI. The CDR3 has 17 amino acids. V was shortened by 2 bases and J by 0 bases, with 11 bases between the two germline ends. CDR3 nucleotide sequence: TGTGCCAGCAGTTACAGGGTCACCTACTCTGGGGCCAACGTCCTGACTTTC. This gives the protein CASSYRVTYSGANVLTF.

Written as DNA, the CDR3 is TGCAGCGTAGCAGGGCGGTACGAGCAGTACTTC. Protein sequence: CSVAGRYEQYF. V is TRBV29-1 and J is TRBJ2-7, with D possibly TRBD1 on 5 matching bases. Trimming took 6 bases from V and 4 from J, leaving 10 bases between them. Germline V gene sequence: CDR1 SQVTM, CDR2 ANQGSEA. This CDR3 is 11 amino acids long.

V is TRBV5-1 and J is TRBJ2-7; 7 nucleotides align to TRBD1. Germline lookup yields CDR1 SGHRS and CDR2 YFSETQ. The CDR3 contains 14 residues. The junction had 6 bases not matched to a gene; V was cut back by 3 bases and J by 3 bases. The CDR3 bases are TGCGCCAGCAGCTCGGGGACAGATGACTACGAGCAGTACTTC. Translated: CASSSGTDDYEQYF.

CDR3 region: CASSQEWKVNQPQHF. CDR3 nucleotide sequence: TGTGCCAGCAGCCAAGAGTGGAAGGTCAATCAGCCCCAGCATTTT. The rearrangement joins TRBV4-2 to TRBJ1-5, with D unresolved. Trimming cost V 0 bases and J 3 bases, with 9 bases left between them. From germline, CDR1 is LGHNA and CDR2 YNFKEQ. This CDR3 contains 15 residues.

Only a few counts were recorded for this clonotype. This sequence joins TRBV27 and TRBJ1-5, with 10 bases aligning to TRBD1. Looked up from germline, CDR1 is MNHEY and CDR2 is SMNVEV (reference sequence). The CDR3 has 16 residues. Trimming took 5 bases from V and 11 from J; bases not matched to a gene: 15. The CDR3 protein is CASSLQTGGHPSAQHF. In DNA form, the CDR3 reads TGTGCCAGCAGTCTTCAGACAGGGGGCCACCCGTCGGCCCAGCATTTT.

The sample holds a few counts of this clonotype. The chain combines TRBV7-2 with TRBJ2-3; 12 bases match TRBD2. CDR1 and CDR2 from the germline V gene are SGHTA and FQGNSA. The length of the CDR3 is 17 residues. Trimming at V came to 5 bases and at J to 2 bases, leaving 8 bases not matched to a gene. The CDR3 sequence is CASSPYGLAGTTDTQYF. In nucleotides, the CDR3 is TGTGCCAGCAGCCCCTACGGACTAGCGGGGACCACAGATACGCAGTATTTT.

V and J are TRBV28 and TRBJ2-1; a weak D match, TRBD2 (6 bases). This CDR3 region has 12 residues. Germline V gives CDR1 MDHEN, CDR2 SYDVKM. The germline V and J ends were trimmed by 3 bases and 12 bases, with 12 bases remaining between them. CDR3 in amino acids: CASSLEGFGQFF. The CDR3 nucleotides are TGTGCCAGCAGTTTGGAGGGCTTCGGGCAGTTCTTC.

The chain recombines TRBV5-6 with TRBJ1-6; D ambiguous. In germline, CDR1 is SGHDT, CDR2 YYEEEE. The ends were cut back, 0 bases at V and 7 bases at J, with 11 bases in the middle. There are 15 residues in the CDR3. The CDR3 DNA reads as TGTGCCAGCAGCTTGGGACCCTCACCAAATTCACCCCTCCACTTT. Its protein product is CASSLGPSPNSPLHF.

This clonotype was detected only a few times. The chain has TRBV12-3 or TRBV12-4 and TRBJ1-2; 9 nucleotides match TRBD1. CDR3 length: 12 amino acids. The junction had 7 bases not matched to a gene; V was cut back by 6 bases and J by 11 bases. The CDR3 sequence is CASSPDRGEYTF. The CDR3 DNA is TGTGCCAGCAGCCCCGACAGGGGGGAATACACCTTC.

This clonotype turned up a few times. The rearrangement joins TRBV5-1 to TRBJ2-7; possibly TRBD1 or TRBD2 for D (6 bases each). The CDR3 extends over 17 amino acids. Germline CDR1 SGHRS, CDR2 YFSETQ. V lost 2 bases, J lost 0 bases, and 18 bases lay in between. The CDR3 DNA is TGCGCCAGCAGCTTCCAGTCGGGGGCCGCCTCCTCCTACGAGCAGTACTTC. Translated, it gives CASSFQSGAASSYEQYF.

There are a few counts of this clonotype. This sequence joins TRBV28 and TRBJ1-5; 7 nucleotides line up with TRBD1. CDR1 and CDR2 from the germline V gene are MDHEN and SYDVKM. This CDR3 region has 15 residues. V lost 5 bases and J lost 7; bases outside the gene matches: 11. CDR3 protein: CASSLRDSFQQPQHF. The CDR3 coding sequence is TGTGCCAGCAGTCTCCGGGACAGCTTCCAGCAGCCCCAGCATTTT.

This clonotype was found a few times. The chain combines TRBV20-1 with TRBJ2-1; TRBD2 agrees at 12 bases. The germline gives CDR1 DFQATT, CDR2 SNEGSKA (reference sequence). CDR3 length equals 16 residues. V lost 5 bases to trimming and J lost 12 bases; unmatched junction nucleotides: 17. As DNA, the CDR3 is TGCAGTGCTGGAAGGACTAGCGGGACGTTGCACGGAGCGCAGTTCTTC. Its protein product is CSAGRTSGTLHGAQFF.

There are a few counts of this clonotype. The V and J genes are TRBV24-1 and TRBJ2-5; D gene ambiguous. Trimming left V 7 bases short and J 5 bases short, with 13 bases between. CDR3 length: 13 residues. The V gene's germline CDR1 is KGHDR and CDR2 SFDVKD. CDR3 region: CATRSLGYETQYF. Here the CDR3 DNA reads TGTGCCACCAGAAGTCTAGGTTACGAGACCCAGTACTTC.

The J gene is TRBJ2-1, the V gene TRBV20-1; 9 bases line up with TRBD2. With V trimmed by 6 bases and J by 7 bases, 7 bases remained unmatched. Germline V gene lookup returns CDR1 DFQATT and CDR2 SNEGSKA (reference sequence). CDR3 length equals 13 residues. The CDR3 DNA reads TGCAGTGCGCTAGCGGGGCACGGAAATGAGCAGTTCTTC. Encoded protein: CSALAGHGNEQFF.